One and the same sample provided the 18 T cell receptor beta chains below, sequenced in a study of blood T cell repertoires in COVID-19. Using immunoSEQ multiplex PCR, the repertoire was profiled, and TCRdb retains in-frame clones only, with some absent. The sample yields 350,000 or so clones, roughly nine tenths seen once. The specimen sequenced was peripheral blood. These receptor sequences come from an older woman with COVID-19, enrolled during active disease.

V gene TRBV5-1 combines with J gene TRBJ1-1; D gene ambiguous. The CDR3 extends over 14 amino acids. Germline loops: CDR1 SGHRS, CDR2 YFSETQ. Trimming removed 0 bases at V and 1 base at J, with 7 bases between. CDR3 sequence (DNA): TGCGCCAGCAGCTTGGCGGAGAGGAACACTGAAGCTTTCTTT. It yields the protein CASSLAERNTEAFF.

Turning to this clone: The identical CDR3 is also encoded by other nucleotide sequences in the sample. This chain links TRBV5-1 with TRBJ1-1; D perhaps matches TRBD1 (5 bases). The CDR3 is 14 residues long. CDR1 is SGHRS, CDR2 YFSETQ, per germline. V was clipped by 4 bases and J by 0 bases, with 10 bases between them. For the CDR3, the DNA is TGCGCCAGCAGCCCAAGGGGTATGAACACTGAAGCTTTCTTT. Translated, it gives CASSPRGMNTEAFF. Full variable domain (outside the CDR3, taken from reference TRBV5-1 and TRBJ1-1): KAGVTQTPRYLIKTRGQQVTLSCSPISGHRSVSWYQQTPGQGLQFLFEYFSETQRNKGNFPGRFSGRQFSNSRSEMNVSTLELGDSALYLCASSPRGMNTEAFFGQGTRLTVV.

The chain employs TRBV18 and TRBJ2-5, with TRBD1 matching over 9 bases. CDR1 and CDR2 (germline): KGHSH, LQKENI. V shed 5 bases, J shed 2 bases, and the junction held 6 bases outside the gene matches. CDR3 length equals 15 residues. This chain's CDR3 is CASSFRTGAQETQYF. The CDR3 bases are TGTGCCAGCTCATTTCGGACAGGGGCTCAAGAGACCCAGTACTTC.

The chain links TRBV6-2 or TRBV6-3 to TRBJ2-5, with 8 bases aligning to TRBD2. The CDR3 loop spans 15 amino acids. Germline CDR1 and CDR2: MNHEY and SVGEGT. Trimming removed 2 bases from V and 8 bases from J; junction bases left unmatched: 10. CDR3 sequence: CASSYPLGAGETQYF. CDR3 bases: TGTGCCAGCAGTTACCCCCTAGGAGCGGGGGAAACCCAGTACTTC.

Notes on this clone: At the DNA level, this CDR3 is encoded by other sequences in the same sample as well. The chain joins TRBV6-1 to TRBJ1-2; 8 nucleotides agree with TRBD1. The CDR3 has 14 amino acids. V dropped 0 bases and J dropped 5; count of bases not matched to a gene: 2. CDR1 is MNHNS and CDR2 is SASEGT in the germline V gene. The CDR3 DNA sequence: TGTGCCAGCAGTGAAGCGGGGACAGGATATGGCTACACCTTC. Translating gives CASSEAGTGYGYTF.

The gene calls are TRBV5-1 and TRBJ2-3; the D is unclear. Between the trimmed V and J ends, which lost 0 bases and 4 bases, there was a span of 9 bases. CDR1 and CDR2 (germline): SGHRS, YFSETQ. This CDR3 is 14 amino acids long. The CDR3 protein is CASSLVLDPDTQYF. The CDR3 coding sequence is TGCGCCAGCAGCTTGGTATTAGATCCAGATACGCAGTATTTT.

The genes are TRBV7-9 and TRBJ1-1, with D perhaps TRBD1 (6 bases). Trimming removed 6 bases at V and 3 bases at J, with 11 bases between. There are 13 residues in the CDR3. The germline gives CDR1 SEHNR, CDR2 FQNEAQ (reference sequence). The CDR3 sequence: CASRPRGYTEAFF. The CDR3, as DNA: TGTGCCAGCAGACCCAGGGGATACACTGAAGCTTTCTTT.

The CDR3 nucleotides are TGCAGCGTTTCACAGGGTTTTGGGGCCAACGTCCTGACTTTC. This codes for CSVSQGFGANVLTF. The J gene is TRBJ2-6, the V gene TRBV29-1, with D tentatively TRBD1 (6 bases). Trimming removed 5 bases from V and 3 bases from J, with 11 bases in between. The CDR3 is 14 residues long. Germline CDR1 is SQVTM and CDR2 is ANQGSEA.

This clone was observed a handful of times. CDR3 DNA: TGTGCCAGCAGCTTATCCGGAGGGGTGGCCGGATCGGGAACTGAAGCTTTCTTT. Amino acid sequence: CASSLSGGVAGSGTEAFF. The genes are TRBV7-3 and TRBJ1-1; the D gene is possibly TRBD1 (5 bases). CDR1 and CDR2 from the germline V gene are SGHTA and FQGTGA. The CDR3 sequence is 18 residues long. With 2 bases removed from V and 5 bases from J, the gap between germline ends came to 24 bases.

V usage is TRBV4-1 and J usage is TRBJ2-1, with D possibly matching TRBD2 (6 bases). The germline V gene has CDR1 MGHRA and CDR2 YSYEKL. The CDR3 has 13 amino acids. V lost 5 bases and J lost 7, with 12 bases in between. The CDR3 protein is CASSTDGGNEQFF. The CDR3 DNA reads as TGCGCCAGCAGCACGGATGGGGGGAATGAGCAGTTCTTC.

This chain joins TRBV3-1 (or the pseudogene TRBV3-2) and TRBJ2-7; D gene unclear. CDR3 length: 12 amino acids. The germline gives CDR1 LGHDT, CDR2 YNNKEL (reference sequence). The V gene lost 2 bases and the J gene lost 0 bases, with 2 bases spanning the gap. CDR3 residues: CASSQLSYEQYF. In DNA, the CDR3 is TGTGCCAGCAGCCAACTCTCCTACGAGCAGTACTTC.

The chain is built from TRBV19 and TRBJ2-3; the D is unclear. Looked up from germline, CDR1 is LNHDA and CDR2 is SQIVND (reference sequence). Trimming cost V 10 bases and J 0 bases, with 11 bases left between them. The CDR3 covers 13 residues. The CDR3 DNA sequence: TGTGCCACGTCATCAGGTAGCACAGATACGCAGTATTTT. It yields the protein CATSSGSTDTQYF. The variable domain in full, completed from reference TRBV19 and TRBJ2-3, reads DGGITQSPKYLFRKEGQNVTLSCEQNLNHDAMYWYRQDPGQGLRLIYYSQIVNDFQKGDIAEGYSVSREKKESFPLTVTSAQKNPTAFYLCATSSGSTDTQYFGPGTRLTVL.

The genes are TRBV9 and TRBJ2-7; the D gene is possibly TRBD2 (6 bases). The CDR3 is 13 amino acids. Germline CDR1 SGDLS, CDR2 YYNGEE. Trimming removed 4 bases at V and 4 bases at J, with 12 bases between. In DNA form, the CDR3 reads TGTGCCAGCAGCTCCCTGGGAGGTTACGAGCAGTACTTC. Protein: CASSSLGGYEQYF.

CDR3 protein: CASSGILGQGSYGYTF. DNA for the CDR3: TGTGCCAGCAGTGGGATCCTTGGCCAGGGGAGCTATGGCTACACCTTC. The chain has TRBV6-1 and TRBJ1-2; possibly TRBD1 for D (6 bases). Trimming left V 4 bases short and J 4 bases short, with 19 bases between. The CDR3 has 16 residues. The germline V gene encodes CDR1 MNHNS and CDR2 SASEGT.

This chain connects TRBV29-1 to TRBJ2-7; 8 positions agree with TRBD1. Germline CDR1 reads SQVTM; CDR2 reads ANQGSEA. V was pared by 4 bases and J by 7 bases, with 9 bases of the junction left unmatched. The CDR3 is 13 residues long. This CDR3 is CSVGRQGAGEQYF. The DNA of the CDR3 is TGCAGCGTTGGTCGGCAGGGGGCGGGGGAGCAGTACTTC.

V and J are TRBV14 and TRBJ2-1; D is possibly TRBD1 (7 bases). The CDR3 is 17 residues long. Germline V gene data show CDR1 as SGHDN and CDR2 as FVKESK. Trimming cost V 5 bases and J 2 bases, with 19 bases left between them. The CDR3 reads CASSTPQGGTTYNEQFF. DNA for the CDR3: TGTGCCAGCAGCACCCCTCAGGGGGGCACAACCTACAATGAGCAGTTCTTC.

V gene TRBV5-5 combines with J gene TRBJ1-2; maybe TRBD1 (6 bases). Trimming took off 0 bases at V and 2 bases at J, with 20 bases between the two ends. The CDR3 length is 18 residues. The germline gives CDR1 SGHKS, CDR2 YYEKEE (reference sequence). CDR3 nucleotides: TGTGCCAGCAGCTTGGTGCCGGCAGGGGCTACCTACAACTATGGCTACACCTTC. It translates to CASSLVPAGATYNYGYTF.

The chain joins TRBV5-5 to TRBJ1-4; 9 bases are a match to TRBD1. The CDR3 spans 15 residues. CDR1 is SGHKS and CDR2 is YYEKEE in the germline V gene (reference sequence). The J segment lost 4 bases and the V segment lost 4 bases, leaving 5 bases of the junction unmatched. The CDR3 sequence: CASSPEDRGNEKLFF. CDR3 coding DNA: TGTGCCAGCAGCCCCGAGGACAGGGGTAATGAAAAACTGTTTTTT. Filled out from reference TRBV5-5 and TRBJ1-4, the complete variable domain reads DAGVTQSPTHLIKTRGQQVTLRCSPISGHKSVSWYQQVLGQGPQFIFQYYEKEERGRGNFPDRFSARQFPNYSSELNVNALLLGDSALYLCASSPEDRGNEKLFFGSGTQLSVL.